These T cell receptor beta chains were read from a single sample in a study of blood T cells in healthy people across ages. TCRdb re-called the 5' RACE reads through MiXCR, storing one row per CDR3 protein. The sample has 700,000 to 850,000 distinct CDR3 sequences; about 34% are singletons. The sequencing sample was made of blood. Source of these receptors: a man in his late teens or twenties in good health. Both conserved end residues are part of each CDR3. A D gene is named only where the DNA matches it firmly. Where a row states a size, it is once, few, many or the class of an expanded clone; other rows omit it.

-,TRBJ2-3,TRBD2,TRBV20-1,CSATSGTSGFVTDTQYF,TGCAGTGCAACCTCCGGGACTAGCGGGTTTGTCACAGATACGCAGTATTTT
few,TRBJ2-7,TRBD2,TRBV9,CASSPRLAGVSYEQYF,TGTGCCAGCAGCCCCCGACTAGCGGGGGTCTCCTACGAGCAGTACTTC
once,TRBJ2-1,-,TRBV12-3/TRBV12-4,CASSLGHSIETQFF,TGTGCCAGCAGTTTAGGACATTCAATAGAGACCCAGTTCTTC
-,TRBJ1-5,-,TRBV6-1,CASSESRNQPQHF,TGTGCCAGCAGTGAAAGTCGGAATCAGCCCCAGCATTTT
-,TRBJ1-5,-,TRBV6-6,CASSYYGPTSSNQPQHF,TGTGCCAGCAGTTATTACGGACCGACTAGCTCCAATCAGCCCCAGCATTTT
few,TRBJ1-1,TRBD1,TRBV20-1,CSARPNGQGGHMNTEAFF,TGCAGTGCTAGACCAAATGGACAGGGAGGCCACATGAACACTGAAGCTTTCTTT
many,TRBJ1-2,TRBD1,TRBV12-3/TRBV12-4,CASSLGTGDNYGYTF,TGTGCCAGCAGCCTGGGGACAGGGGATAACTATGGCTACACCTTC
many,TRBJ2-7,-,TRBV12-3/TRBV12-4,CASSLAGDPGYF,TGTGCCAGCAGTTTAGCGGGGGATCCTGGGTACTTC
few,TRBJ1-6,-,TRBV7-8,CASSLGGLSYNSPLHF,TGTGCCAGCAGCTTAGGAGGGTTGTCCTATAATTCACCCCTCCACTTT
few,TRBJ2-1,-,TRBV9,CASSVESAGWGEQFF,TGTGCCAGCAGCGTAGAGTCGGCAGGGTGGGGTGAGCAGTTCTTC
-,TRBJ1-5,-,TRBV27,CASAKPGGTNSNQPQHF,TGTGCCAGCGCTAAACCGGGAGGCACTAATAGCAATCAGCCCCAGCATTTT
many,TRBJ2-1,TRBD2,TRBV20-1,CSASAPGGEQFF,TGCAGTGCTAGTGCTCCGGGGGGTGAGCAGTTCTTC
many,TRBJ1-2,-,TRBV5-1,CASSHSGADSRVGYTF,TGCGCCAGCAGCCACAGTGGGGCCGATAGCCGAGTAGGCTACACCTTC
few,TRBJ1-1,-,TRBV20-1,CSARTDPNTEAFF,TGCAGTGCTAGAACCGACCCAAACACTGAAGCTTTCTTT
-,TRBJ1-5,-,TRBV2,CASSDSWAGSQPQHF,TGTGCCAGCAGTGATTCTTGGGCAGGGAGTCAGCCCCAGCATTTT
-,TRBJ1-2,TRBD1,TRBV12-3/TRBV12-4,CASSSGPGQGPSPGGYTF,TGTGCCAGCAGTTCAGGGCCGGGACAGGGGCCCTCACCGGGTGGCTACACCTTC
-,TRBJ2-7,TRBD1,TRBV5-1,CASSWGQKSYEQYF,TGCGCCAGCAGCTGGGGACAGAAATCCTACGAGCAGTACTTC
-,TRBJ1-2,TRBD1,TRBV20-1,CSARVSGGADSTF,TGCAGTGCTAGAGTCTCAGGGGGCGCAGACTCCACCTTC
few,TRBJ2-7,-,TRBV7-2,CASSPALEQYF,TGTGCCAGCAGCCCCGCTCTCGAGCAGTACTTC
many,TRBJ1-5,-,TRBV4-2,CASSQVNQPQHF,TGTGCCAGCAGCCAAGTCAATCAGCCCCAGCATTTT